Each of the 3 T cell receptor beta chains below was sequenced from the same sample in a study of beta chain features in type 1 diabetes. General observations from the study: Type 1 diabetes patients showed a moderate but significant shortening of TCRB CDR3s in all four CD4+ subsets.

Antigens of these TCRs are unknown. Expressed TCRB transcripts were sequenced because the isolated RNA had all been reverse transcribed beforehand. Produced via immunoSEQ multiplex PCR; TCRdb's table is partial and in-frame only. In the table there are roughly 160,000 clones, about 8.3% of which are singletons. Sequences were obtained from central memory CD4+ T cells from blood. All receptors derive from a young woman with type 1 diabetes.

CDR3 nucleotide sequence: TGTGCCAGCAAATCAATCGGCGAGCAGTACTTC. Its protein product is CASKSIGEQYF. The rearrangement links TRBV5-6 to TRBJ2-7; D gene uncertain. CDR1 SGHDT and CDR2 YYEEEE come from the germline V gene. The CDR3 has 11 amino acids. V dropped 6 bases and J dropped 6 bases, with 10 bases sitting between them.

For the CDR3, the DNA is TGTGCCAGCAGCGGGGGAGGGAGCAGGGTTAATGAGCAGTTCTTC. This translates into CASSGGGSRVNEQFF. The rearrangement joins TRBV9 to TRBJ2-1, with 7 bases identical to TRBD2. The germline gives CDR1 SGDLS, CDR2 YYNGEE. V shed 3 bases, J shed 7 bases, and the junction held 10 bases outside the gene matches. The CDR3 sequence is 15 residues long.

The CDR3 here is CASSPFSAGTSDTQYF. The CDR3 nucleotides read TGCGCCAGCAGCCCCTTCTCGGCGGGGACTTCAGATACGCAGTATTTT. The chain has TRBV4-3 and TRBJ2-3, with D perhaps matching TRBD2 (6 bases). Germline V gene data show CDR1 as LGHNA and CDR2 as YSLEER. The CDR3 is 16 residues long. V was pared by 4 bases and J by 4 bases, with 18 bases between.